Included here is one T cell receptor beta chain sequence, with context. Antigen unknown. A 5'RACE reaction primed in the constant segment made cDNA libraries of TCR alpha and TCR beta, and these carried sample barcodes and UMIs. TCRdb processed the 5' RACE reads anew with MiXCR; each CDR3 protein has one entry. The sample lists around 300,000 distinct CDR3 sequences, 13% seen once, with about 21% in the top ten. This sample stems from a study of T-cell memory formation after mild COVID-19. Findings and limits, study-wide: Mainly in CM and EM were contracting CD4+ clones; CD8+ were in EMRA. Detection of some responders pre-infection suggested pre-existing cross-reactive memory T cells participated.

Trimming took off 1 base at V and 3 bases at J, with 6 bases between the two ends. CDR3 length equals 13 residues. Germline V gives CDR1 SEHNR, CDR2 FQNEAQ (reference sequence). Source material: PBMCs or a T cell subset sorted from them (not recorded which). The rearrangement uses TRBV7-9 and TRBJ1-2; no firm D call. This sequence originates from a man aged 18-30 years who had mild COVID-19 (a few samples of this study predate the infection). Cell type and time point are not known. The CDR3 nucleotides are TGTGCCAGCAGCTTAGTATCGGACTATGGCTACACCTTC. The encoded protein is CASSLVSDYGYTF. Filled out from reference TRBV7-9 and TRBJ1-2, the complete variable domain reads DTGVSQNPRHKITKRGQNVTFRCDPISEHNRLYWYRQTLGQGPEFLTYFQNEAQLEKSRLLSDRFSAERPKGSFSTLEIQRTEQGDSAMYLCASSLVSDYGYTFGSGTRLTVV.